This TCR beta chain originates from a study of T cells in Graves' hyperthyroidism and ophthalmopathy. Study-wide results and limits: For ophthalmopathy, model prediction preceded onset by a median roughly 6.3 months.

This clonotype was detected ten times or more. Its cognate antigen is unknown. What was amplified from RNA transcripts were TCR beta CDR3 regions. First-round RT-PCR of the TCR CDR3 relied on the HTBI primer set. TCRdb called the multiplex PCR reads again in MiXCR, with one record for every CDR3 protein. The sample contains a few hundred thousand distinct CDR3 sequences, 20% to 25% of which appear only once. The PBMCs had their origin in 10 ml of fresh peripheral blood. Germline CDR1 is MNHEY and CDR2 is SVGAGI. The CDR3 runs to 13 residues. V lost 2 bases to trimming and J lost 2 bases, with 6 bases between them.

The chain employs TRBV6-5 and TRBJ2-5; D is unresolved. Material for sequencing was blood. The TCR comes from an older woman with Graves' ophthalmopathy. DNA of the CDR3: TGTGCCAGCAGTTACGGTTTGCAAGAGACCCAGTACTTC. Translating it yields CASSYGLQETQYF.